This entry is about one T cell receptor beta chain. No antigen is known for it. The method was immunoSEQ multiplex PCR; TCRdb's version includes in-frame clones alone and lacks a portion of them. This table holds more than 150,000 clones, about 90% found once. This sample is drawn from a study of T cell responses to AZD1222 COVID-19 vaccine. Study-level background: Some second doses came at about 4 weeks and others at about 12 weeks; these were pooled.

Overall study results and limits: Compared with day 0, the breadth and depth of the Spike-specific TCR repertoire rose significantly after two doses of AZD1222. Clonal diversity was possibly underestimated, and the donors were mostly white British, with more females. Unmutated regions of variants are reportedly targeted by nearly half of spike-specific TCRs.

This TCR derives from an adult in good health. The sample was peripheral blood, taken on day 0 of AZD1222 vaccination.

The CDR3 region is CASSVVGTTSYNEQFF. Here the CDR3 DNA reads TGTGCCAGCAGCGTAGTCGGGACCACTTCCTACAATGAGCAGTTCTTC. The genes are TRBV9 and TRBJ2-1; the D call may be TRBD1 or TRBD2 (5 bases each). The V gene's germline CDR1 is SGDLS and CDR2 YYNGEE. There are 16 residues in the CDR3. V was trimmed by 0 bases and J by 1 base, leaving 11 bases between them. The complete variable domain, with remaining parts taken from reference TRBV9 and TRBJ2-1, reads DSGVTQTPKHLITATGQRVTLRCSPRSGDLSVYWYQQSLDQGLQFLIQYYNGEERAKGNILERFSAQQFPDLHSELNLSSLELGDSALYFCASSVVGTTSYNEQFFGPGTRLTVL.